The source of this T cell receptor (beta chain) is a study of blood T cell repertoires in COVID-19. For the study at large: Samples came from the United States, Italy and Spain, spanning acute and convalescent COVID-19. Nucleic acid was either cDNA or gDNA, and it came from T cells, B-cell-depleted T cells, or PBMCs.

The study drew participants aged about 18 to 95 years from some 23 US areas. Germline V gene data show CDR1 as SGHAT and CDR2 as FQNNGV. The CDR3 length is 14 residues. Trimming took 1 base from V and 7 from J; bases not matched to a gene: 5. Authors' methods: Reference gene primer amplification gave nucleated cell count estimates. This table comes from immunoSEQ multiplex PCR, and its TCRdb copy is limited to in-frame clones, with some not included. From that table come the V and J calls and clone size; the DNA was used to work out D and trimming. This sample has about 260,000 clones; around 84% occur once, and the top ten carry roughly 4%.

The receptor comes from a man aged 25 to 45 with acute COVID-19. The chain couples TRBV11-2 to TRBJ1-1, with 8 bases lining up with TRBD1. The sequenced sample consisted of PBMCs or T cells enriched from blood (not recorded which). The CDR3 sequence: CASSLGRGLGEAFF. The CDR3 DNA follows: TGTGCCAGCAGCTTAGGCAGGGGGCTGGGTGAAGCTTTCTTT. Complete variable domain (other parts from reference TRBV11-2 and TRBJ1-1): EAGVAQSPRYKIIEKRQSVAFWCNPISGHATLYWYQQILGQGPKLLIQFQNNGVVDDSQLPKDRFSAERLKGVDSTLKIQPAKLEDSAVYLCASSLGRGLGEAFFGQGTRLTVV.